This T cell receptor beta chain stems from a study of blood T cell repertoires in COVID-19. About the study: Samples representing acute and convalescent COVID-19 were sourced from the United States, Italy and Spain. T cells, B-cell-depleted T cells, or PBMCs supplied cDNA or gDNA.

Data came from immunoSEQ multiplex PCR; TCRdb stores just in-frame clones and leaves some out. The table has 150,000 to 200,000 clones, roughly four fifths seen once; the top ten hold approximately 12%. Germline CDR1 and CDR2: SGHRS and YFSETQ. This CDR3 comprises 14 residues. Trimming at V came to 1 base and at J to 5 bases, leaving 3 bases not matched to a gene. This clone was found a few times. The sequence was obtained from a man in his forties or fifties who had recovered from COVID-19. The chain links TRBV5-1 to TRBJ2-3; 8 bases are a match to TRBD1. Sample: PBMCs or T cells enriched from blood (not recorded which). CDR3 protein: CASSLTGGIDTQYF. CDR3 nucleotides: TGCGCCAGCAGCTTGACAGGGGGTATAGATACGCAGTATTTT.